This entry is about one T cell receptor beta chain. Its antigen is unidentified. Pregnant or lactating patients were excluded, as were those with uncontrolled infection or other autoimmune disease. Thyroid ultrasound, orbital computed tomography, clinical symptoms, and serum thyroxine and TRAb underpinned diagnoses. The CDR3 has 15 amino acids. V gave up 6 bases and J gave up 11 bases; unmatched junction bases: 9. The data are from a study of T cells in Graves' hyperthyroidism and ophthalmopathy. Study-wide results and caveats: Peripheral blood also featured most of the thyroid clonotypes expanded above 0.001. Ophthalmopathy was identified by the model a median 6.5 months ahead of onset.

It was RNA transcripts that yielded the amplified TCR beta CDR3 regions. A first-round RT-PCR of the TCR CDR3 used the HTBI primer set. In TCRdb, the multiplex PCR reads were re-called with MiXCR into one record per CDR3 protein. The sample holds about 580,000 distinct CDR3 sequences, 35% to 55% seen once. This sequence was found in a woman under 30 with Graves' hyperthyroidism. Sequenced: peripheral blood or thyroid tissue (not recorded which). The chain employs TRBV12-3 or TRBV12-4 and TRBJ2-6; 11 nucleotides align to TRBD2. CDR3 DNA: TGTGCCAGCAGCAACCGACTAGCGGGGTACTACGTCCTGACTTTC. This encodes CASSNRLAGYYVLTF.